One and the same sample provided the 30 T cell receptor beta chains below, sequenced in a study of monozygotic twins with cystic fibrosis. Produced via immunoSEQ multiplex PCR; TCRdb's table is partial and in-frame only. Found here are around 36,000 clones, more than 60% of them singletons; the top ten hold approximately 0.8%. Sequenced material: blood. The receptor source for this set is a girl aged 5-17 years with cystic fibrosis.

The V and J genes are TRBV9 and TRBJ1-2; no clear D gene. Germline V CDR1 and CDR2: SGDLS, YYNGEE. The CDR3 is made up of 19 amino acids. The V end lost 3 bases, the J end lost 0 bases, and 24 bases lay between the germline ends. The CDR3: CASSAPGPNLPPSNYGYTF. The CDR3, as DNA: TGTGCCAGCAGCGCCCCCGGTCCTAACCTGCCCCCTTCTAACTATGGCTACACCTTC.

This chain uses TRBV7-3 with TRBJ1-5; 11 bases line up with TRBD1. V was pared by 3 bases and J by 5 bases, with 12 bases of the junction left unmatched. CDR1 and CDR2 (germline): SGHTA, FQGTGA. This CDR3 has 18 residues. CDR3 DNA: TGTGCCAGCAGCTTTAGCGCGCTCGGACAGGGGGCGGATCAGCCCCAGCATTTT. Protein sequence: CASSFSALGQGADQPQHF.

The CDR3 is CASSWGDSSYEQYF. The CDR3, as DNA: TGTGCCAGCAGCTGGGGGGACAGCTCCTACGAGCAGTACTTC. This rearrangement joins TRBV7-2 to TRBJ2-7, with a tentative D call TRBD1 (7 bases). V shed 4 bases and J shed 0 bases, with 10 bases lying between them. Germline V gene data show CDR1 as SGHTA and CDR2 as FQGNSA. The length of the CDR3 is 14 residues. Drawing the rest from reference TRBV7-2 and TRBJ2-7, the complete variable domain is GAGVSQSPSNKVTEKGKDVELRCDPISGHTALYWYRQSLGQGLEFLIYFQGNSAPDKSGLPSDRFSAERTGGSVSTLTIQRTQQEDSAVYLCASSWGDSSYEQYFGPGTRLTVT.

This clone was counted once. V gene TRBV30 combines with J gene TRBJ2-3; unclear D gene. The CDR3 extends over 10 amino acids. Germline V gene sequence: CDR1 GTSNPN, CDR2 SVGIG (reference sequence). With 5 bases removed from V and 5 bases from J, the gap between germline ends came to 5 bases. As DNA, the CDR3 is TGTGCCTGGGGCCAAGATACGCAGTATTTT. Protein sequence: CAWGQDTQYF.

This clone was recorded a few times. Here the CDR3 reads CASSDRGLNTGELFF. The CDR3, as DNA: TGTGCCAGCAGTGACAGGGGTTTGAACACCGGGGAGCTGTTTTTT. The chain links TRBV6-1 to TRBJ2-2, with D maybe TRBD1 (6 bases). The CDR3 contains 15 residues. V was clipped by 3 bases and J by 1 base, with 9 bases between them. Germline V gives CDR1 MNHNS, CDR2 SASEGT.

The genes are TRBV6-6 and TRBJ2-7; a weak D match, TRBD1 (5 bases). V dropped 0 bases and J dropped 3 bases, with 6 bases sitting between them. Germline V gives CDR1 MNHNY, CDR2 SVGAGI (reference sequence). This CDR3 contains 13 residues. The CDR3 nucleotides read TGTGCCAGCAGTTACTCAGGGGACTACGAGCAGTACGTC. Its protein product is CASSYSGDYEQYV.

The chain is built from TRBV5-1 and TRBJ2-2, with 9 bases identical to TRBD1. CDR1 and CDR2 (germline): SGHRS, YFSETQ. This CDR3 is 16 amino acids long. V trimming: 2 bases; J trimming: 6 bases; junction bases outside the gene matches: 8. CDR3 in amino acids: CASSFSGTGRAGELFF. The CDR3 coding sequence is TGCGCCAGCAGCTTCTCCGGGACAGGGAGGGCCGGGGAGCTGTTTTTT.

The CDR3 DNA follows: TGTGCCAGCAGCTCTCTCCGGGACAGGGGGGCCTACGAGCAGTACGTC. Protein product: CASSSLRDRGAYEQYV. The chain has TRBV21-1 and TRBJ2-7; the DNA was not compared with TRBD1, the D call given in the table. TRBV21-1 is marked as a pseudogene. The CDR3 has 16 residues.

This sequence joins TRBV4-3 and TRBJ2-1, with 14 bases identical to TRBD2. The CDR3 is made up of 18 amino acids. From germline, CDR1 is LGHNA and CDR2 YSLEER. J gave up 7 bases and V 0 bases, and 8 bases lay outside the gene matches. In nucleotides, the CDR3 is TGCGCCAGCAGCCAAGACCCCGGGACTAGCGGGAGTTCTAATGAGCAGTTCTTC. Translation gives CASSQDPGTSGSSNEQFF.

V gene TRBV4-3 combines with J gene TRBJ1-2; D gene uncertain. Trimming pared 1 base from V and 2 bases from J, leaving 11 bases between. This CDR3 region has 15 residues. Per the germline V gene, CDR1 is LGHNA and CDR2 is YSLEER. The CDR3 DNA reads as TGCGCCAGCAGCCAAGGCTCGCGCGGGAACTATGGCTACACCTTC. Translated: CASSQGSRGNYGYTF.

The J gene is TRBJ2-5, the V gene TRBV2; D is unclear. The V and J ends lost 5 bases and 6 bases respectively, with 7 bases between them. Germline V gene data show CDR1 as SNHLY and CDR2 as FYNNEI. The CDR3 runs 11 residues. The CDR3 loop reads CASSWAQTQYF. The CDR3 DNA sequence: TGTGCCAGCAGTTGGGCCCAGACCCAGTACTTC.

The chain links TRBV4-3 to TRBJ2-2, with TRBD2 matching 11 bases. The junction had 16 bases not matched to a gene; V was cut back by 4 bases and J by 3 bases. In germline, CDR1 is LGHNA, CDR2 YSLEER. The CDR3 is 20 residues long. CDR3 amino acids: CASSPSTRLAGCWDTGELFF. DNA for the CDR3: TGCGCCAGCAGCCCTTCTACGAGACTAGCGGGATGTTGGGACACCGGGGAGCTGTTTTTT.

V usage is TRBV10-2 and J usage is TRBJ2-3, with 9 bases identical to TRBD2. V was clipped by 2 bases and J by 3 bases; unmatched bases: 3. CDR3 length equals 15 residues. Germline V gene lookup returns CDR1 WSHSY and CDR2 SAAADI. The CDR3 nucleotides read TGCGCCAGCAGTGAGAGTAGCGGGAGTACAGATACGCAGTATTTT. Amino acids: CASSESSGSTDTQYF.

This clone was counted only a few times. V gene TRBV10-1 combines with J gene TRBJ1-2; 11 nucleotides agree with TRBD1. The CDR3 sequence is 18 residues long. Germline CDR1 and CDR2: WNHNN and SYGVQD (reference sequence). With 5 bases clipped from V and 4 bases from J, the junction kept 15 bases outside the gene matches. CDR3 in amino acids: CASSPILPGTGGLYGYTF. The CDR3 DNA reads TGCGCCAGCAGTCCCATCTTACCCGGGACAGGGGGACTCTATGGCTACACCTTC.

J is TRBJ2-3 and V is TRBV9; D perhaps matches TRBD1 (5 bases). Germline V gene lookup returns CDR1 SGDLS and CDR2 YYNGEE. With 0 bases removed from V and 2 bases from J, the gap between germline ends came to 10 bases. This CDR3 comprises 15 residues. As DNA, the CDR3 is TGTGCCAGCAGCGTAGAGATAGGGGTCACAGATACGCAGTATTTT. Residues: CASSVEIGVTDTQYF.

This chain joins TRBV9 and TRBJ1-1; D remains ambiguous. The CDR3 contains 13 residues. Germline CDR1 and CDR2: SGDLS and YYNGEE. V gave up 3 bases and J gave up 1 base, with 7 bases separating them. The CDR3 loop is CASSATANTEAFF. CDR3 sequence (DNA): TGTGCCAGCAGCGCCACAGCGAACACTGAAGCTTTCTTT.

The rearrangement links TRBV27 to TRBJ2-2, with TRBD2 identical over 7 bases. V was clipped by 5 bases and J by 1 base; unmatched bases: 10. CDR3 length: 17 residues. Germline lookup yields CDR1 MNHEY and CDR2 SMNVEV (reference sequence). Here the CDR3 DNA reads TGTGCCAGCAGTCCCTCTAAGGAGCGGGGGAACACCGGGGAGCTGTTTTTT. It translates to CASSPSKERGNTGELFF.

The chain joins TRBV9 to TRBJ2-7; the D gene is possibly TRBD2 (6 bases). The V gene's germline CDR1 is SGDLS and CDR2 YYNGEE. V lost 1 base, J lost 0 bases, and 8 bases lay in between. This CDR3 comprises 14 residues. CDR3: CASSVTSRSYEQYF. CDR3 nucleotides: TGTGCCAGCAGCGTAACTAGCCGCTCCTACGAGCAGTACTTC. Drawing the rest from reference TRBV9 and TRBJ2-7, the complete variable domain is DSGVTQTPKHLITATGQRVTLRCSPRSGDLSVYWYQQSLDQGLQFLIQYYNGEERAKGNILERFSAQQFPDLHSELNLSSLELGDSALYFCASSVTSRSYEQYFGPGTRLTVT.

This rearrangement joins TRBV15 to TRBJ2-3; 8 nucleotides agree with TRBD2. Germline V lookup: CDR1 LNHNV, CDR2 YYDKDF (reference sequence). The CDR3 covers 17 residues. V gave up 1 base and J gave up 4 bases; unmatched junction bases: 10. The CDR3 sequence is CATSRGPGLGPSDTQYF. CDR3 in DNA: TGTGCCACCAGCAGAGGGCCGGGACTAGGGCCCTCAGATACGCAGTATTTT.

The V call is TRBV6-4, the J call TRBJ1-1; TRBD1 might be the D (6 bases). This CDR3 contains 13 residues. Trimming stripped 3 bases from V and 2 bases from J, with 7 bases between. Germline lookup yields CDR1 MRHNA and CDR2 SNTAGT. The CDR3 nucleotides read TGTGCCAGCAGTGAGGGGGCCAACACTGAAGCTTTCTTT. Protein sequence: CASSEGANTEAFF.

This chain links TRBV11-2 with TRBJ2-7; 12 positions match TRBD2. The CDR3 sequence is 16 residues long. Germline V gene lookup returns CDR1 SGHAT and CDR2 FQNNGV. The V gene end was trimmed by 10 bases and the J gene end by 3 bases; junction bases not matched to a gene: 13. In nucleotides, the CDR3 is TGTGCCACCCAGCGGGCTAGCGGGAGGGCCGGCTACGAGCAGTACTTC. Its protein is CATQRASGRAGYEQYF.

The chain combines TRBV29-1 with TRBJ2-2; TRBD1 might be the D (5 bases). Per germline, CDR1 SQVTM and CDR2 ANQGSEA. The CDR3 runs to 13 residues. The germline V and J ends were trimmed by 6 bases and 2 bases, with 10 bases remaining between them. CDR3 amino acids: CSVHDRNTGELFF. CDR3 DNA: TGCAGCGTGCACGACAGAAACACCGGGGAGCTGTTTTTT.

The gene calls are TRBV7-2 and TRBJ1-2, with D unclear. CDR1 is SGHTA, CDR2 FQGNSA, per germline. The ends were cut back, 1 base at V and 6 bases at J, with 18 bases in the middle. The CDR3 length is 16 residues. CDR3 sequence: CASSLELLVRRDGYTF. Here the CDR3 DNA reads TGTGCCAGCAGCTTAGAGTTGTTGGTCCGACGCGATGGCTACACCTTC.

The chain joins TRBV7-9 to TRBJ2-1; TRBD2 might be the D (5 bases). The germline V gene encodes CDR1 SEHNR and CDR2 FQNEAQ (reference sequence). The germline V and J ends were trimmed by 3 bases and 0 bases, with 15 bases remaining between them. The CDR3 is made up of 17 amino acids. The CDR3 nucleotides are TGTGCCAGCAGCTTTTTAGCGTTCTCCAGCTCCTACAATGAGCAGTTCTTC. Translated, it gives CASSFLAFSSSYNEQFF.

The chain links TRBV7-9 to TRBJ2-7; D is possibly TRBD1 (5 bases). This CDR3 spans 13 amino acids. Germline assignment: CDR1 SEHNR and CDR2 FQNEAQ (reference sequence). V lost 4 bases to trimming and J lost 6 bases, with 13 bases between them. CDR3 nucleotide sequence: TGTGCCAGCAGCTCGCAGGGTAGCTTCGAGCAGTACTTC. This gives the protein CASSSQGSFEQYF.

The rearrangement uses TRBV4-3 and TRBJ1-2, with D perhaps TRBD1 (5 bases). Trimming pared 0 bases from V and 4 bases from J, leaving 15 bases between. The CDR3 has 16 amino acids. In germline, CDR1 is LGHNA, CDR2 YSLEER. The CDR3 loop reads CASSQEWRGVGYGYTF. Here the CDR3 DNA reads TGCGCCAGCAGCCAAGAATGGAGGGGTGTTGGCTATGGCTACACCTTC.

V is TRBV11-2 and J is TRBJ2-1, with D maybe TRBD1 (5 bases). Trimming removed 1 base from V and 5 bases from J, with 15 bases in between. CDR3 length: 16 residues. Per the germline V gene, CDR1 is SGHAT and CDR2 is FQNNGV. DNA of the CDR3: TGTGCCAGCAGCTTAGTAGGCCAGGGTACGAACAATGAGCAGTTCTTC. It is translated as CASSLVGQGTNNEQFF.

CDR3 coding DNA: TGTGCCAGCAGTTTTAATGGGCCCCAGCATTTT. It is translated as CASSFNGPQHF. The chain employs TRBV28 and TRBJ1-5; D gene ambiguous. Per the germline V gene, CDR1 is MDHEN and CDR2 is SYDVKM. This CDR3 is built from 11 residues. Deletions cut 3 bases from V and 9 bases from J, with 6 bases between.

The gene calls are TRBV5-1 and TRBJ2-1; the match to TRBD2 covers 16 bases. J lost 4 bases, V lost 1 base, and 11 bases had no gene match. Germline lookup yields CDR1 SGHRS and CDR2 YFSETQ. This CDR3 is built from 20 residues. CDR3 sequence reads: CASSLRLGLAGGEEYNEQFF. The CDR3 nucleotides are TGCGCCAGCAGCTTGAGGTTGGGACTAGCGGGAGGGGAAGAGTACAATGAGCAGTTCTTC.

V usage is TRBV27 and J usage is TRBJ2-7; no firm D call. V lost 6 bases to trimming and J lost 0 bases, with 9 bases between them. This CDR3 region has 13 residues. The germline V gene has CDR1 MNHEY and CDR2 SMNVEV (reference sequence). The CDR3 DNA reads TGTGCCAGCAGCCCGCATAGCTCCTACGAGCAGTACTTC. This translates into CASSPHSSYEQYF.